This TCR beta chain was captured in a study of blood T cell repertoires in COVID-19 (TCRdb year 2020). Concerning the study at large: Samples from collaborators originated in the United States, Italy and Spain and spanned both the acute and convalescent phases of COVID-19. Where available, HLA class I and class II types were taken from metadata supplied by the sample provider and were not determined by assay-based typing. Nearly every sample came with metadata listing a de-identified subject ID, COVID-19 status, age in years and sex. The repertoires were released in a freely available public database intended as a resource for research on the immune response to SARS-CoV-2. Subjects who had been exposed to COVID-19, were actively infected with it, or had recovered from it provided the deeply sampled blood TCRbeta repertoires that made up the dataset. The prospective study material was composed of cDNA or gDNA derived from T cells, B-cell-depleted T cells, or PBMCs. The samples were drawn from two sources: the first 160 participants of the ongoing ImmuneRACE study, and 1,254 subjects contributed by 6 global collaborators. The paper's findings and limits, for the study overall: Clinical and demographic metadata were provided uncurated, with the amount varying by source and participant.

Collaborating institutions collected whole blood in K2EDTA tubes following their own protocols. For TCRbeta analysis, collaborator samples were shipped as frozen whole blood, as isolated PBMCs, or as DNA extracted from either sample type. TCRbeta CDR3 regions were amplified from genomic DNA by means of the immunoSEQ Assay, a bias-controlled multiplex PCR. The source study handled its data this way. Within the assay, amplification of reference gene primers was used to estimate how many nucleated cells each sample contained. Sequence reads were collapsed and filtered to measure the absolute abundance of every unique TCRbeta CDR3 rearrangement. Productive Simpson clonality was computed per sample as the square root of Simpson's diversity index over productive rearrangements. TCRdb provides this immuneACCESS table in a form limited to in-frame rearrangements. Some clones are lacking; in checked studies, under half of them reflect an unresolved V gene, and why the rest are absent is not known. The V and J calls and clone size come from that table; D and trimming were worked out from the DNA. Here the sample has around 70,000 clones; over 85% occur a single time. Roughly 1.5% of the sample lies in the top ten.

From the cysteine through the phenylalanine, the CDR3 covers 12 amino acids. Just the 36-base CDR3 DNA is kept, in frame starting at base 1. CDR1 MDHEN and CDR2 SYDVKM were looked up in the germline V gene. At the junction V is shortened by 9 bases and J by 6 bases, with 12 bases in between. Points on this clone: Its specific antigen is unknown. Per-base qualities were not stored, and no clone one base away is much larger.

The specimen was peripheral blood. The TCR was taken from a man aged 50 to 59 with acute or convalescent COVID-19. The rearrangement combines TRBV28 with TRBJ2-1, with the D gene too uncertain to name. The DNA reads TGTGCCAGTACCCGTAACAGCAATGAGCAGTTCTTC. The resulting protein is CASTRNSNEQFF.